The following is a TCR beta chain sequence with its context. The data originate from a study of blood T cell repertoires in COVID-19. About the research overall: Samples representing acute and convalescent COVID-19 were sourced from the United States, Italy and Spain. T cells, B-cell-depleted T cells, or PBMCs supplied cDNA or gDNA.

As handled by the study authors: Amplifying reference gene primers gave estimates of nucleated cell counts. Clones were read by immunoSEQ multiplex PCR, and TCRdb kept only the in-frame ones, dropping some. The V and J calls and clone size were taken over from that table, and D and trimming were inferred from the DNA. The sample lists 310,000 or so clones; approximately 86% were seen once. The CDR3 has 15 amino acids. Trimming cost V 3 bases and J 1 base, with 12 bases left between them. Germline CDR1 reads LGHDT; CDR2 reads YNNKEL (reference sequence). This chain uses TRBV3-1 (or the pseudogene TRBV3-2) with TRBJ1-1; D unresolved. This TCR was recovered from a woman aged 25 to 39 who had recovered from COVID-19. Input material: peripheral blood. CDR3 nucleotides: TGTGCCAGCAGCCATAACCCCCAGCGGAACACTGAAGCTTTCTTT. Protein: CASSHNPQRNTEAFF.